The 16 T cell receptor beta chains listed next were all sequenced from one sample in a study of OX40 agonist ivuxolimab in advanced cancers. The table came from immunoSEQ multiplex PCR; TCRdb's copy has only in-frame clones and leaves some out. Of about 84,000 clones listed, 89% are singletons. Source: CD4+ or CD8+ T cells sorted from blood, taken in a trial of the OX40 agonist ivuxolimab. The source of these receptors is an adult with an advanced solid tumor such as melanoma, head and neck, liver or kidney cancer.

This clone was detected once. V is TRBV12-5 and J is TRBJ2-3; TRBD2 agrees at 7 bases. The CDR3 has 14 residues. Looked up from germline, CDR1 is LGHNT and CDR2 is FRNRAP. The V and J ends lost 6 bases and 0 bases, in that order; junction bases with no gene match: 3. The CDR3 region has the DNA TGTGCTAGTGGCTCTAGCGGAAGCACAGATACGCAGTATTTT. Translation: CASGSSGSTDTQYF. The whole variable domain, filled in from reference TRBV12-5 and TRBJ2-3, reads DARVTQTPRHKVTEMGQEVTMRCQPILGHNTVFWYRQTMMQGLELLAYFRNRAPLDDSGMPKDRFSAEMPDATLATLKIQPSEPRDSAVYFCASGSSGSTDTQYFGPGTRLTVL.

The genes are TRBV2 and TRBJ2-7; perhaps TRBD1 as D (6 bases). Germline CDR1 SNHLY, CDR2 FYNNEI. This CDR3 is 15 amino acids long. V shed 6 bases and J shed 3 bases, with 18 bases lying between them. This CDR3 reads CASRDPGHPDYEQYF. The CDR3 DNA sequence: TGTGCCAGCAGGGATCCGGGACACCCCGACTACGAGCAGTACTTC. Supplemented by reference TRBV2 and TRBJ2-7, the full variable domain reads EPEVTQTPSHQVTQMGQEVILRCVPISNHLYFYWYRQILGQKVEFLVSFYNNEISEKSEIFDDQFSVERPDGSNFTLKIRSTKLEDSAMYFCASRDPGHPDYEQYFGPGTRLTVT.

The gene calls are TRBV5-1 and TRBJ2-1; 9 nucleotides match TRBD2. Trimming removed 2 bases from V and 8 bases from J; junction bases left unmatched: 5. Germline assignment: CDR1 SGHRS and CDR2 YFSETQ. The CDR3 covers 14 residues. The CDR3 spells CASSLAGGGDEQFF. In nucleotides, the CDR3 is TGCGCCAGCAGCTTAGCGGGGGGAGGCGATGAGCAGTTCTTC.

This chain uses TRBV28 with TRBJ2-5; maybe TRBD1 (5 bases). Germline V gene sequence: CDR1 MDHEN, CDR2 SYDVKM. The CDR3 length is 13 residues. V was trimmed by 6 bases and J by 0 bases, leaving 8 bases between them. The CDR3 spells CASSPGYQETQYF. The CDR3 nucleotides are TGTGCCAGCAGCCCAGGGTACCAAGAGACCCAGTACTTC.

The rearrangement joins TRBV19 to TRBJ2-1; no clear D. The CDR3 runs 13 residues. Germline values: CDR1 LNHDA, CDR2 SQIVND (reference sequence). V lost 5 bases and J lost 5, with 10 bases in between. The CDR3, as DNA: TGTGCCAGTAGTGCTGACTTCAACAATGAGCAGTTCTTC. Translation: CASSADFNNEQFF.

This chain's CDR3 is CASSGPGTSGTNEQFF. CDR3 in DNA: TGTGCCAGCAGCGGCCCCGGGACTAGCGGGACCAATGAGCAGTTCTTC. The chain recombines TRBV7-3 with TRBJ2-1, with TRBD2 matching over 13 bases. Germline V CDR1 and CDR2: SGHTA, FQGTGA. Losses at the gene ends were 5 bases for V and 6 bases for J; bases not matched to a gene: 7. The CDR3 contains 16 residues.

The V and J genes are TRBV2 and TRBJ1-1; the D gene is possibly TRBD1 (6 bases). The CDR3 is 13 residues long. Per the germline V gene, CDR1 is SNHLY and CDR2 is FYNNEI. V was clipped by 3 bases and J by 1 base, with 6 bases between them. CDR3 residues: CASSDRGNTEAFF. In DNA form, the CDR3 reads TGTGCCAGCAGTGACAGGGGGAACACTGAAGCTTTCTTT.

V gene TRBV5-1 combines with J gene TRBJ2-4; D call uncertain. The germline V and J ends were trimmed by 4 bases and 2 bases, with 13 bases remaining between them. The CDR3 extends over 15 amino acids. In germline, CDR1 is SGHRS, CDR2 YFSETQ. Here the CDR3 DNA reads TGCGCCAGCAGCCCAGGATTCAGGCCCAAAAACATTCAGTACTTC. Encoded protein: CASSPGFRPKNIQYF.

This chain links TRBV5-4 with TRBJ2-7; 9 bases line up with TRBD1. V lost 4 bases and J lost 8; bases outside the gene matches: 7. The CDR3 runs to 13 residues. Looked up from germline, CDR1 is SGHNT and CDR2 is YYREEE (reference sequence). The CDR3 is CASSGDRATKQYV. CDR3 sequence (DNA): TGTGCCAGCAGCGGGGACAGGGCCACAAAGCAGTACGTC.

The chain employs TRBV4-1 and TRBJ1-4; a weak D match, TRBD1 (6 bases). V lost 1 base, J lost 7 bases, and 10 bases lay in between. Germline V gene lookup returns CDR1 MGHRA and CDR2 YSYEKL. The CDR3 sequence is 14 residues long. CDR3: CASSQGQGFEKLFF. CDR3 bases: TGCGCCAGCAGCCAAGGGCAGGGGTTTGAAAAACTGTTTTTT.

The chain uses TRBV5-8 and TRBJ1-3; no firm D call. The CDR3 is 11 amino acids. V was pared by 4 bases and J by 3 bases, with 2 bases between. Germline loops: CDR1 SGHTS, CDR2 YDEGEE. CDR3 amino acids: CASSIGNTIYF. In DNA, the CDR3 is TGTGCCAGCAGCATTGGAAACACCATATATTTT. The whole variable domain, remainder taken from reference TRBV5-8 and TRBJ1-3, is EAGVTQSPTHLIKTRGQQATLRCSPISGHTSVYWYQQALGLGLQFLLWYDEGEERNRGNFPPRFSGRQFPNYSSELNVNALELEDSALYLCASSIGNTIYFGEGSWLTVV.

In its sample, this clone was seen once. J is TRBJ2-7 and V is TRBV5-1; no definite D call. The CDR3 runs to 11 residues. Germline V lookup: CDR1 SGHRS, CDR2 YFSETQ. V was trimmed by 0 bases and J by 2 bases, leaving 0 bases between them. DNA for the CDR3: TGCGCCAGCAGCTTGGCCTACGAGCAGTACTTC. This encodes CASSLAYEQYF.

This clone was seen just once. This chain connects TRBV6-5 to TRBJ2-7, with TRBD1 matching 7 bases. Germline CDR1 MNHEY, CDR2 SVGAGI. CDR3 length equals 15 residues. The V segment lost 7 bases and the J segment 1 base; nucleotides outside the gene matches: 10. CDR3 coding DNA: TGTGCCAGCACAGACAGACAGGGTAGTTCCTACGAGCAGTACTTC. This codes for CASTDRQGSSYEQYF.

In this sample, this clone turned up many times. This chain connects TRBV7-6 to TRBJ1-1, with a tentative D call TRBD1 (5 bases). Germline values: CDR1 SGHVS, CDR2 FNYEAQ. This CDR3 spans 13 amino acids. V gave up 4 bases and J gave up 1 base, with 7 bases separating them. The CDR3 sequence: CASSSDTNTEAFF. The CDR3 DNA reads as TGTGCCAGCAGCTCGGACACGAACACTGAAGCTTTCTTT.

The chain uses TRBV2 and TRBJ1-6; the match to TRBD1 covers 8 bases. The CDR3 totals 15 residues. With 4 bases clipped from V and 7 bases from J, the junction kept 6 bases outside the gene matches. Germline CDR1 is SNHLY and CDR2 is FYNNEI. The CDR3: CASSARQGRNSPLHF. In DNA form, the CDR3 reads TGTGCCAGCAGTGCCCGACAGGGGAGGAATTCACCCCTCCACTTT.

The chain couples TRBV28 to TRBJ2-7, with 7 bases fitting TRBD1. There are 13 residues in the CDR3. Trimming took 6 bases from V and 0 from J; bases not matched to a gene: 2. CDR1 MDHEN and CDR2 SYDVKM come from the germline V gene. The CDR3 sequence: CASRRTGSYEQYV. The CDR3 bases are TGTGCCAGCAGACGGACAGGCTCCTACGAGCAGTACGTC.